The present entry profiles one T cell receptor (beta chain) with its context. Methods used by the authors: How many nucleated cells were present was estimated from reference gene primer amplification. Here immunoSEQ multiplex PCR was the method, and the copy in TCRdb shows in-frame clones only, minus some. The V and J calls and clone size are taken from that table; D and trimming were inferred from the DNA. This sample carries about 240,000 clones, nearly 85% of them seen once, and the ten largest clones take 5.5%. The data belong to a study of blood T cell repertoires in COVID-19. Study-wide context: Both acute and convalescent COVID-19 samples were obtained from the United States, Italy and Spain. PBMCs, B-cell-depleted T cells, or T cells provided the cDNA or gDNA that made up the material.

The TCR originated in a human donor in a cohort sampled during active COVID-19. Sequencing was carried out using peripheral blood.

The CDR3 spells CSVEWGHYGYTF. In DNA form, the CDR3 reads TGCAGCGTTGAATGGGGGCACTATGGCTACACCTTC. The chain carries TRBV29-1 and TRBJ1-2; D possibly corresponds to TRBD1 (6 bases). Looked up from germline, CDR1 is SQVTM and CDR2 is ANQGSEA. CDR3 length: 12 residues. The V and J ends lost 2 bases and 3 bases respectively, with 7 bases between them.